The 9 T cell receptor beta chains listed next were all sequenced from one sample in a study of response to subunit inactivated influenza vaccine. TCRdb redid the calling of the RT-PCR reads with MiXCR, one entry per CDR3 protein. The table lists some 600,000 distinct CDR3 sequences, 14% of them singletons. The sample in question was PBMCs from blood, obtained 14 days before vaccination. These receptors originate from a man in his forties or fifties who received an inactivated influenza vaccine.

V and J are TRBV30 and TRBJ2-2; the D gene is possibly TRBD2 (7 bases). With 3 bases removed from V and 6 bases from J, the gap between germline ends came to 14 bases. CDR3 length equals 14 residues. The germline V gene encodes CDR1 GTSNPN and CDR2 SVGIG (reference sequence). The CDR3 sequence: CAWRQRGRAGELFF. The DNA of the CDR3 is TGTGCCTGGAGGCAGAGGGGGAGGGCCGGGGAGCTGTTTTTT.

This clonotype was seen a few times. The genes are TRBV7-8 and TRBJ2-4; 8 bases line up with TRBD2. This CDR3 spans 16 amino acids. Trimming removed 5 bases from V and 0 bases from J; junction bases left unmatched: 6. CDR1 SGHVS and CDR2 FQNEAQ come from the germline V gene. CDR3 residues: CASSLGGDLAKNIQYF. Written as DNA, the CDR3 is TGTGCCAGCAGCCTCGGGGGGGACCTAGCCAAAAACATTCAGTACTTC.

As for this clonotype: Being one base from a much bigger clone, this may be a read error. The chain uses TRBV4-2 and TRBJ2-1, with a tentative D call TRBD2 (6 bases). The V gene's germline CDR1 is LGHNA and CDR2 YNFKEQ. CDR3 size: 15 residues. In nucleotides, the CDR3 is TGTACCAGCAGCCAAGATCCGGCTAGCGTCTATGAGCAGTTCTTC. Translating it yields CTSSQDPASVYEQFF.

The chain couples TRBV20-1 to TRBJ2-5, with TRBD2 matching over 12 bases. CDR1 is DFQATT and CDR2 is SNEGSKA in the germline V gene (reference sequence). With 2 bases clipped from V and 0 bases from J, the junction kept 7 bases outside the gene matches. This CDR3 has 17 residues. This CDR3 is CSARSGLAGGYQETQYF. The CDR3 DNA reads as TGCAGTGCTAGAAGCGGGCTAGCGGGGGGGTACCAAGAGACCCAGTACTTC.

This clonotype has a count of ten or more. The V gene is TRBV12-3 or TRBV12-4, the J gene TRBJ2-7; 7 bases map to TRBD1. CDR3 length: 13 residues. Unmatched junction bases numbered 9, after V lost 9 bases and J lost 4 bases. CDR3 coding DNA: TGTGCCAGTTCGATGGGACAGACGTACGAGCAGTACTTC. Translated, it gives CASSMGQTYEQYF.

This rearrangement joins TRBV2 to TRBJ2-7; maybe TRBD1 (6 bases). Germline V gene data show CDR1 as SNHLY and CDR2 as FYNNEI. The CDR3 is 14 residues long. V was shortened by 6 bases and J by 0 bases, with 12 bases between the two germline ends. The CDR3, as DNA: TGTGCCAGCAGAGACAGGTCATACTCCTACGAGCAGTACTTC. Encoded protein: CASRDRSYSYEQYF.

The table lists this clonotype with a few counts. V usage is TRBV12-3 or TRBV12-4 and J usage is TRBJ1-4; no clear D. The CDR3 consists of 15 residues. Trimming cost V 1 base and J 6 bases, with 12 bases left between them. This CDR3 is CASSLEVWKDEKLFF. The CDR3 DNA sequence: TGTGCCAGCAGTTTAGAGGTTTGGAAGGATGAAAAACTGTTTTTT.

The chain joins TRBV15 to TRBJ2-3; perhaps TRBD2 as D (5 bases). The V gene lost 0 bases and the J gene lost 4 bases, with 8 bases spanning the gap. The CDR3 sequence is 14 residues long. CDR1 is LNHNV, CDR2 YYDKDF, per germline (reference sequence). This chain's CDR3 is CATSRDERADTQYF. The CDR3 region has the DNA TGTGCCACCAGCAGAGATGAGAGGGCAGATACGCAGTATTTT. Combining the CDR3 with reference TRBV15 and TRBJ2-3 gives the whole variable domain DAMVIQNPRYQVTQFGKPVTLSCSQTLNHNVMYWYQQKSSQAPKLLFHYYDKDFNNEADTPDNFQSRRPNTSFCFLDIRSPGLGDTAMYLCATSRDERADTQYFGPGTRLTVL.

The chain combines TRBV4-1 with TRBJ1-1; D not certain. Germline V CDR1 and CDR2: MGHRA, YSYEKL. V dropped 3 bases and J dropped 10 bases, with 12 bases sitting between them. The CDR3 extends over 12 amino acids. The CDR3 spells CASSQLQNRAFF. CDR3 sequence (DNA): TGCGCCAGCAGCCAGTTACAGAACCGAGCTTTCTTT.